These 23 T cell receptor beta chains were all obtained from the same sample, sequenced in a study of blood T cell repertoires in COVID-19. Generated by immunoSEQ multiplex PCR, the TCRdb table keeps only in-frame clones and is missing some. The sample lists more than 300,000 clones; around 90% were seen once. The sample taken for sequencing was PBMCs or T cells enriched from blood (not recorded which). The receptors derive from a woman in her thirties who had recovered from COVID-19.

The J gene is TRBJ2-2, the V gene TRBV4-3; 7 bases align to TRBD2. In germline, CDR1 is LGHNA, CDR2 YSLEER. The CDR3 contains 20 residues. Losses at the gene ends were 1 base for V and 4 bases for J; bases not matched to a gene: 18. CDR3 nucleotides: TGCGCCAGCAGCCAAGGGCCCGGGGCTCGCACGGGGGGAGGCACCGGGGAGCTGTTTTTT. Protein product: CASSQGPGARTGGGTGELFF.

Notes on this clone: Mismatch with germline at one junction end may stem from a read error. The V call is TRBV6-5, the J call TRBJ1-1, with TRBD1 matching over 8 bases. This CDR3 region has 13 residues. Germline-derived CDR1 and CDR2 are MNHEY and SVGAGI. The CDR3 loop is CASSYTRQGALIF. Written as DNA, the CDR3 is TGTGCCAGCAGTTACACACGTCAGGGGGCGCTGATCTTT.

The chain carries TRBV5-4 and TRBJ2-3; the match to TRBD2 covers 8 bases. Unmatched junction bases numbered 3, after V lost 5 bases and J lost 1 base. The CDR3 runs to 14 residues. CDR1 is SGHNT and CDR2 is YYREEE in the germline V gene (reference sequence). The chain's CDR3 is CASRGAGGTDTQYF. The CDR3 region has the DNA TGTGCCAGCAGAGGAGCGGGGGGCACAGATACGCAGTATTTT.

The V gene is TRBV6-5, the J gene TRBJ1-2; 8 nucleotides agree with TRBD1. CDR1 is MNHEY, CDR2 SVGAGI, per germline. Trimming at V came to 6 bases and at J to 2 bases, leaving 8 bases not matched to a gene. The CDR3 has 15 residues. DNA of the CDR3: TGTGCCAGCAGATCAAATGGACAGGGCAACTATGGCTACACCTTC. Protein sequence: CASRSNGQGNYGYTF.

This chain links TRBV6-1 with TRBJ1-1; D not certain. V was clipped by 3 bases and J by 0 bases, with 5 bases between them. The CDR3 has 13 residues. Per germline, CDR1 MNHNS and CDR2 SASEGT. In nucleotides, the CDR3 is TGTGCCAGCAGTGATAATTTGAACACTGAAGCTTTCTTT. The encoded protein is CASSDNLNTEAFF.

This clone was seen only once. The J gene is TRBJ2-4, the V gene TRBV19; 9 positions match TRBD2. The length of the CDR3 is 13 residues. The germline gives CDR1 LNHDA, CDR2 SQIVND (reference sequence). The V and J ends lost 5 bases and 7 bases, in that order; junction bases with no gene match: 3. The CDR3 spells CASSGLARNIQYF. The CDR3 nucleotides read TGTGCCAGTAGTGGACTAGCGCGGAACATTCAGTACTTC.

This clone was observed a few times. The chain uses TRBV7-9 and TRBJ1-6; no clear D. The ends were cut back, 5 bases at V and 7 bases at J, with 12 bases in the middle. The germline V gene has CDR1 SEHNR and CDR2 FQNEAQ (reference sequence). The CDR3 is 14 amino acids. The CDR3 sequence: CASSSVRENSPLHF. Here the CDR3 DNA reads TGTGCCAGCAGCAGCGTCCGAGAAAATTCACCCCTCCACTTT.

The chain employs TRBV29-1 and TRBJ1-1; D unclear. CDR1 SQVTM and CDR2 ANQGSEA come from the germline V gene. The CDR3 length is 8 residues. CDR3 in amino acids: CISTEAFF. The CDR3 region has the DNA TGCATATCCACTGAAGCTTTCTTT.

The chain recombines TRBV19 with TRBJ2-2; TRBD1 is a possible D gene (6 bases). The CDR3 runs to 13 residues. V gave up 7 bases and J gave up 4 bases, with 10 bases separating them. Germline V gene sequence: CDR1 LNHDA, CDR2 SQIVND (reference sequence). The CDR3 spells CASMADSTGELFF. CDR3 sequence (DNA): TGTGCCAGTATGGCGGACAGCACCGGGGAGCTGTTTTTT.

The chain couples TRBV20-1 to TRBJ2-1; 7 nucleotides align to TRBD1. The V gene's germline CDR1 is DFQATT and CDR2 SNEGSKA (reference sequence). The J segment lost 4 bases and the V segment lost 3 bases, leaving 3 bases of the junction unmatched. The CDR3 is 13 residues long. CDR3 DNA: TGCAGTGCTAGTCGGGACAGTTACAATGAGCAGTTCTTC. Its translation: CSASRDSYNEQFF.

This chain links TRBV12-3 or TRBV12-4 with TRBJ1-4; D is possibly TRBD1 (5 bases). V was shortened by 2 bases and J by 8 bases, with 9 bases between the two germline ends. The CDR3 spans 13 residues. CDR3 DNA sequence: TGTGCCAGCAGTTTATGGGGACTCGAAAAACTGTTTTTT. It yields the protein CASSLWGLEKLFF.

The rearrangement uses TRBV29-1 and TRBJ1-1; 8 bases align to TRBD1. CDR1 and CDR2 (germline): SQVTM, ANQGSEA. This CDR3 is built from 15 residues. The junction had 9 bases not matched to a gene; V was cut back by 5 bases and J by 1 base. The CDR3 region has the DNA TGCAGCGTTCACCGGTCAGGGGGCGCGAACACTGAAGCTTTCTTT. Amino acid sequence: CSVHRSGGANTEAFF.

This clone has a single count. The CDR3 DNA reads as TGTGCCAGCAGCGTAGATCAGACAGGAGAGCGGTATGGCTACACCTTC. It encodes CASSVDQTGERYGYTF. The chain carries TRBV9 and TRBJ1-2; tentatively, D is TRBD1 (6 bases). Germline V gene data show CDR1 as SGDLS and CDR2 as YYNGEE. V lost 0 bases to trimming and J lost 5 bases, with 17 bases between them. The CDR3 consists of 16 residues.

The V call is TRBV30, the J call TRBJ1-6, with D tentatively TRBD1 (6 bases). Germline CDR1 GTSNPN, CDR2 SVGIG (reference sequence). The CDR3 loop spans 19 amino acids. The germline V and J ends were trimmed by 0 bases and 2 bases, with 20 bases remaining between them. CDR3 coding DNA: TGTGCCTGGAGTGTACCAGGGGCGACGATAGGGCCCTATAATTCACCCCTCCACTTT. This encodes CAWSVPGATIGPYNSPLHF.

This chain joins TRBV4-1 and TRBJ2-1, with a weak D call TRBD1 (5 bases). The CDR3 totals 13 residues. V was clipped by 4 bases and J by 9 bases, with 13 bases between them. The germline CDR1 and CDR2 sequences are MGHRA and YSYEKL. CDR3 DNA sequence: TGCGCCAGCAGCCGGATACAGGCTACTGAGCAGTTCTTC. It codes for CASSRIQATEQFF.

This chain joins TRBV5-1 and TRBJ2-7, with TRBD2 identical over 9 bases. Germline V gene data show CDR1 as SGHRS and CDR2 as YFSETQ. V was pared by 7 bases and J by 0 bases, with 14 bases of the junction left unmatched. The CDR3 is 17 amino acids. CDR3 residues: CASRAGLAGAFSYEQYF. The DNA for the CDR3 is TGCGCCAGCCGCGCCGGTTTAGCGGGGGCCTTCTCCTACGAGCAGTACTTC.

V and J are TRBV5-5 and TRBJ1-1, with no clear D. From germline, CDR1 is SGHKS and CDR2 YYEKEE (reference sequence). The CDR3 contains 14 residues. V was trimmed by 0 bases and J by 0 bases, leaving 6 bases between them. The DNA of the CDR3 is TGTGCCAGCAGCTTGGTGGGCCTGAACACTGAAGCTTTCTTT. It is translated as CASSLVGLNTEAFF.

The chain is built from TRBV7-8 and TRBJ1-1; 7 bases line up with TRBD1. Germline trimming cut 6 bases from V and 1 base from J; bases unmatched to any gene: 5. Germline CDR1 is SGHVS and CDR2 is FQNEAQ. This CDR3 has 14 amino acids. The CDR3 DNA is TGTGCCAGCAGTTCGAACAGGGGGAACACTGAAGCTTTCTTT. This codes for CASSSNRGNTEAFF.

The chain recombines TRBV19 with TRBJ2-3, with no clear D. Trimming stripped 5 bases from V and 4 bases from J, with 13 bases between. This CDR3 comprises 14 residues. Per germline, CDR1 LNHDA and CDR2 SQIVND (reference sequence). CDR3 sequence reads: CASSPPPPADTQYF. The CDR3 DNA reads as TGTGCCAGTAGTCCCCCGCCCCCGGCAGATACGCAGTATTTT.

V and J are TRBV29-1 and TRBJ2-7; TRBD1 might be the D (6 bases). CDR3 length: 15 amino acids. The germline gives CDR1 SQVTM, CDR2 ANQGSEA. Trimming shortened V by 7 bases and J by 4 bases, and 23 bases separated the two germline ends. The chain's CDR3 is CSAGTRDTRRYEQYF. The CDR3, as DNA: TGCAGCGCCGGCACCCGGGACACTCGACGATACGAGCAGTACTTC.

In its sample, this clone was seen a few times. V is TRBV6-5 and J is TRBJ1-1; TRBD1 might be the D (5 bases). CDR1 is MNHEY, CDR2 SVGAGI, per germline. Trimming cost V 4 bases and J 0 bases, with 9 bases left between them. CDR3 size: 14 residues. The CDR3 DNA sequence: TGTGCCAGCAGTTTCGGACAAGTGAACACTGAAGCTTTCTTT. It is translated as CASSFGQVNTEAFF.

CDR3 in amino acids: CASSVVTVLNTEAFF. CDR3 sequence (DNA): TGTGCCAGCAGCGTAGTAACAGTCTTGAACACTGAAGCTTTCTTT. V is TRBV9 and J is TRBJ1-1; no definite D call. The CDR3 runs 15 residues. Looked up from germline, CDR1 is SGDLS and CDR2 is YYNGEE. V was pared by 0 bases and J by 0 bases, with 9 bases between.

The chain has TRBV30 and TRBJ1-2, with D maybe TRBD1 (6 bases). The CDR3 consists of 15 residues. The V gene lost 8 bases and the J gene lost 0 bases, with 19 bases spanning the gap. Germline CDR1 is GTSNPN and CDR2 is SVGIG (reference sequence). CDR3 nucleotide sequence: TGTGCCCACACCAGGGGCCCTACCACTAACTATGGCTACACCTTC. This gives the protein CAHTRGPTTNYGYTF.